This T cell receptor beta chain was obtained from a study of blood T cell repertoires in COVID-19. The CDR3 is 14 amino acids. V shed 3 bases and J 2 bases; nucleotides not matched to a gene: 2. Germline-derived CDR1 and CDR2 are LGHNT and FRNRAP. Authors' analysis steps: Nucleated cell number was recorded as an estimate derived from reference gene primer amplification. Produced via immunoSEQ multiplex PCR; TCRdb's table is partial and in-frame only. V, J and clone size are those of that table, while D and trimming were read from the DNA. This table holds under 300,000 clones, 83% found once. This TCR was recovered from a human donor in a cohort sampled during active COVID-19. This chain links TRBV12-5 with TRBJ1-1, with 8 bases identical to TRBD1. Sequencing was carried out using peripheral blood. CDR3 in DNA: TGTGCTAGTGGTTTAGGACAGGGTAACACTGAAGCTTTCTTT. This sequence encodes CASGLGQGNTEAFF.